This T cell receptor beta chain originates from a study of human T cells and chemical hapten exposure (dated by TCRdb to the early 2020s). For the wider study: For sensitization, 2% DPC in acetone was applied to a 2 cm by 2 cm area of upper inner arm skin. Throughout the study period of around 24 weeks, patients also received therapeutic DPC doses to the scalp every week. Patch testing on the upper back used Finn chambers containing 0.01% DPC, with scoring done after 6 days according to International Contact Dermatitis Research Group standards. Alopecia areata with under or over 50% scalp involvement, alopecia totalis and alopecia universalis were represented in the patient cohort, which was mostly female. Libraries were pooled for sequencing, and variation in per-sample TCR yields was attributed mainly to small differences in library volumes within the pool. This study followed changes in the peripheral blood TCR repertoire in vivo during primary and secondary sensitization of alopecia patients to the hapten diphenylcyclopropenone (DPC). Blood samples were taken from patients before sensitization (week 0) and at 2, 6 and about 24 weeks after DPC sensitization. Under 30 alopecia patients gave blood for TCR sequencing at one to four time points (pre-sensitization, 2, 6 and 24 weeks).

The time point label here, explained by the study, means: patch test 1, 2 weeks after DPC sensitization. The intended sense of this specimen's treatment or condition label: therapeutic diphenylcyclopropenone sensitization with weekly scalp DPC. At each patch-test visit, blood was drawn before the patch test was applied. Patients were considered eligible if aged 18 to 70, diagnosed with alopecia and deemed suitable for DPC therapy, and patients were excluded if pregnant. Unfractionated whole blood was collected in Tempus Blood RNA tubes, and total RNA was extracted from that blood. What the research found in general, with its limitations: Patch test score was positively correlated with the number of PT1 expanded TCRs, with significance at thresholds 8, 16 and 32 but not at 4. Significantly more large CDR3 similarity clusters were formed by expanded TCRs than by pre-sensitization or healthy control sets, consistent with antigen-driven responses. Repeated subsampling changed both the strength of the expansion versus patch-test correlation and the threshold at which that correlation became significant. No change with DPC sensitization was found in the number of TCRs above 1 in 1000 frequency, and no evidence of global repertoire structure alterations was found. Because all patients had alopecia, a presumed autoimmune disease, the immune response of the patients might differ from that of healthy individuals.

In the germline V gene, CDR1 corresponds to MNHEY and CDR2 to SVGEGT. Reading from cysteine to phenylalanine, the CDR3 counts 15 amino acids. The CDR3 DNA has 45 bases and is translated from base 1. V ends up 6 bases short and J 1 base short, with an unmatched junction base count of 6. Library creation used RACE. Sequenced on a NextSeq 500. Library preparation attached unique molecular identifiers to individual cDNA molecules for quantitative, reproducible TCR counting. Both TCR alpha and TCR beta chains were sequenced from each blood RNA sample. The authors' analysis ran thus. The median number of TCRs per sample was 95,638, ranging from roughly 20,000 to 690,600. The Decombinator software suite was used to annotate the V, J and CDR3 of the TCR reads. Every sample was subsampled to the same number of TCRs (28,000) for the PS versus PT1 abundance plots. Expanded TCRs were defined as absent before sensitization and observed at least eight times at the 2-week time point. Through fastp at Q25 and MiXCR, TCRdb rebuilt clones from the public reads, retaining in-frame beta chains. Rows with one shared CDR3 protein collapse into an entry with the most common genes and DNA. Here the V and J calls rest on TCRdb's processing, not on the authors' analysis. This sample gives under 450,000 distinct CDR3 sequences in total; nearly 5% of them show up just once. Roughly 2.4% of the sample rests with the top ten.

This clonotype was seen many times. This receptor's antigen is unknown. No base quality values were provided; no much bigger clone lies one nucleotide off. Rearrangement joined TRBV6-2 or TRBV6-3 to TRBJ1-1; 9 middle bases align to TRBD1. This sequence originates from a woman aged 50 to 60 with alopecia areata. Some clones in this sample may be carry-over from other donors' samples. The source material was whole blood, sampled in connection with sensitization to the hapten diphenylcyclopropenone (DPC). The DNA is TGTGCCAGCAGCTTCCGGGACAGGGCGAACACTGAAGCTTTCTTT. Its translation is CASSFRDRANTEAFF.